This T cell receptor beta chain appears in the sequencing data of a study of OX40 agonist ivuxolimab in advanced cancers. Germline CDR1 ENHRY, CDR2 SYGVKD. J was trimmed by 5 bases and V by 6 bases; bases with no gene match: 9. The CDR3 loop spans 15 amino acids. Repertoires were generated with immunoSEQ multiplex PCR, while TCRdb's copy carries only in-frame clones and drops some. The sample yields about 46,000 clones, approximately 86% seen once. This TCR was recovered from an adult with an advanced solid tumor such as melanoma, head and neck, liver or kidney cancer. The chain employs TRBV10-3 and TRBJ2-3, with TRBD2 identical over 9 bases. The sample consisted of CD4+ or CD8+ T cells sorted from blood, taken in a trial of the OX40 agonist ivuxolimab. The CDR3: CAIRQASGVLDTQYF. CDR3 DNA: TGTGCCATCAGACAGGCTAGCGGGGTTTTAGATACGCAGTATTTT.